Listed below are T cell receptor beta chains from one sample, sequenced in a study of T cell repertoires in cytomegalovirus infection. Each CDR3 protein gets one entry after TCRdb re-called the reads with MiXCR. The sample lists about a million distinct CDR3 sequences; 31% were seen once. Their antigen targets remain unknown. The material sequenced was cultured CD8+ T cells from PBMCs, taken from culture after CMV antigen stimulation. The receptors come from a human donor in good health (CMV status not recorded). Some clones in this sample may be carry-over from other donors' samples. CDR3s include the opening cysteine and the closing phenylalanine or tryptophan. The D gene is left open where the match is weak. The listing skips clone size in some rows; elsewhere it reads once, few, many or a size class.

>NA|TRBD1|TRBJ2-2|TRBV9
CASSAFGTGASGELFF
TGTGCCAGCAGCGCCTTCGGGACAGGGGCTTCCGGGGAGCTGTTTTTT
>NA|TRBD1|TRBJ2-7|TRBV27
CASSSQRTGPTGEQYF
TGTGCCAGCAGTTCACAAAGGACAGGACCGACGGGGGAGCAGTACTTC
>few|NA|TRBJ2-2|TRBV4-1
CASSQPRGRANTGELFF
TGCGCCAGCAGCCAACCTCGGGGCAGAGCGAACACCGGGGAGCTGTTTTTT
>many|NA|TRBJ2-3|TRBV6-6
CASSSIPPSSTDTQYF
TGTGCCAGCAGTAGTATCCCCCCTTCTAGCACAGATACGCAGTATTTT
>few|NA|TRBJ1-1|TRBV19
CASSTSLRVLGFF
TGTGCCAGTAGTACGTCCCTTAGGGTGCTTGGTTTCTTT
>few|NA|TRBJ2-3|TRBV19
CASSNRLESSTDTQYF
TGTGCCAGTAGTAACCGACTAGAATCAAGCACAGATACGCAGTATTTT
>NA|NA|TRBJ1-1|TRBV6-5
CASSYSPGENTEAFF
TGTGCCAGCAGTTACTCGCCAGGGGAGAACACTGAAGCTTTCTTT
>NA|NA|TRBJ2-1|TRBV24-1
CATSEAGLHNEQFF
TGTGCCACCAGTGAGGCGGGTCTACACAATGAGCAGTTCTTC
>NA|NA|TRBJ2-5|TRBV28
CASTKPRKTQYF
TGTGCCAGCACCAAACCTCGAAAGACCCAGTACTTC
>NA|NA|TRBJ1-1|TRBV4-1
CASSQDGGATGFF
TGCGCCAGCAGCCAAGATGGAGGGGCGACAGGTTTCTTT
>few|TRBD1|TRBJ2-7|TRBV5-1
CASSLGQGKVEQYF
TGCGCCAGCAGCTTGGGACAGGGGAAGGTGGAGCAGTACTTC
>NA|TRBD1|TRBJ2-3|TRBV6-5
CASSYFGTGADTQYF
TGTGCCAGCAGTTACTTCGGGACAGGGGCAGATACGCAGTATTTT
>few|NA|TRBJ2-2|TRBV27
CASSILGDVTGELFF
TGTGCCAGCAGTATCTTAGGGGACGTCACCGGGGAGCTGTTTTTT
>few|NA|TRBJ1-2|TRBV7-6
CASSYYLGGYGYTF
TGTGCCAGCAGCTACTACTTGGGAGGCTATGGCTACACCTTC
>few|NA|TRBJ1-1|TRBV10-3
CAISVYGGAKGENTEAFF
TGTGCCATCAGTGTTTACGGAGGCGCGAAAGGGGAAAATACTGAAGCTTTCTTT
>many|NA|TRBJ1-5|TRBV12-3/TRBV12-4
CASSPGSATQPQHF
TGTGCCAGCAGTCCAGGGAGTGCTACTCAGCCCCAGCATTTT
>NA|TRBD1|TRBJ2-5|TRBV25-1
CASSVRDRAETQYF
TGTGCCAGCAGTGTCCGGGACAGGGCGGAGACCCAGTACTTC
>NA|NA|TRBJ1-4|TRBV12-3/TRBV12-4
CAGSSRGTNEKLFF
TGTGCCGGCAGTAGCAGGGGCACTAATGAAAAACTGTTTTTT
>few|NA|TRBJ2-1|TRBV12-3/TRBV12-4
CASSLERYSSYNEQFF
TGTGCCAGCAGTTTGGAGCGGTATAGCTCCTACAATGAGCAGTTCTTC
>few|NA|TRBJ2-7|TRBV20-1
CSARGTASYEQYF
TGCAGTGCTAGAGGGACAGCCTCCTACGAGCAGTACTTC
>many|TRBD1|TRBJ1-2|TRBV6-2/TRBV6-3
CASGFLPGQSVYGYTF
TGTGCCAGCGGGTTCCTTCCGGGACAGAGCGTCTATGGCTACACCTTC
>once|NA|TRBJ2-3|TRBV5-1
CASSLEITVVTDTQYF
TGCGCCAGCAGCTTGGAAATCACAGTAGTCACAGATACGCAGTATTTT
>many|TRBD1|TRBJ1-5|TRBV7-2
CASSPEDRGQPQHF
TGTGCCAGCAGCCCAGAGGACAGGGGGCAGCCCCAGCATTTT
>few|NA|TRBJ2-2|TRBV6-1
CASLKGRVPTGELFF
TGTGCCAGTTTGAAGGGCAGGGTCCCCACCGGGGAGCTGTTTTTT
>few|NA|TRBJ1-4|TRBV28
CASSLSFSDKAPNEKLFF
TGTGCCAGCAGTTTATCTTTCAGCGACAAGGCTCCTAATGAAAAACTGTTTTTT
>NA|NA|TRBJ2-3|TRBV27
CASSLVGVSPDTQYF
TGTGCCAGCAGTTTAGTTGGGGTGAGCCCCGATACGCAGTATTTT
>few|NA|TRBJ2-1|TRBV4-3
CASSQEQQRFSYNEQFF
TGCGCCAGCAGCCAAGAACAGCAGCGTTTCTCCTACAATGAGCAGTTCTTC
>many|NA|TRBJ1-1|TRBV12-3/TRBV12-4
CASGRVVNTEAFF
TGTGCCAGCGGCAGGGTAGTGAACACTGAAGCTTTCTTT
>NA|NA|TRBJ1-3|TRBV5-4
CASSMEPGTGNTIYF
TGTGCCAGCAGCATGGAACCGGGAACTGGAAACACCATATATTTT
>few|TRBD1|TRBJ2-7|TRBV19
CASSKRTGGLDEQYF
TGTGCCAGTAGTAAGAGGACAGGGGGCCTTGACGAGCAGTACTTC
>NA|NA|TRBJ2-1|TRBV7-9
CASSPPQDNEQFF
TGTGCCAGCAGCCCACCTCAGGACAATGAGCAGTTCTTC